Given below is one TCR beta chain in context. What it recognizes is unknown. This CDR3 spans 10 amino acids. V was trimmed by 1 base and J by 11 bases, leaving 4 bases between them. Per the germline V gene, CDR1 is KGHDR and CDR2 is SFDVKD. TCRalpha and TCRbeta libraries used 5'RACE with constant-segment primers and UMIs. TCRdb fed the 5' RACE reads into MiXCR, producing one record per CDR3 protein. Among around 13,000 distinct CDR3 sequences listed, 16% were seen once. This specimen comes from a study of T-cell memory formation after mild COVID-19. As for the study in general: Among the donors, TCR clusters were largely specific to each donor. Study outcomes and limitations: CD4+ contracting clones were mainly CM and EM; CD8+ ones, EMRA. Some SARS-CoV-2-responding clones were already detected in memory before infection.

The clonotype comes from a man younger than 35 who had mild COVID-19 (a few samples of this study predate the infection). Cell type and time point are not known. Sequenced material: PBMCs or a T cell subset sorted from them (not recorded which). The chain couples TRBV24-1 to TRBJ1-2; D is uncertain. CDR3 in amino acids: CATSDLWYTF. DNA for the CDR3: TGTGCCACCAGTGATTTATGGTACACCTTC.